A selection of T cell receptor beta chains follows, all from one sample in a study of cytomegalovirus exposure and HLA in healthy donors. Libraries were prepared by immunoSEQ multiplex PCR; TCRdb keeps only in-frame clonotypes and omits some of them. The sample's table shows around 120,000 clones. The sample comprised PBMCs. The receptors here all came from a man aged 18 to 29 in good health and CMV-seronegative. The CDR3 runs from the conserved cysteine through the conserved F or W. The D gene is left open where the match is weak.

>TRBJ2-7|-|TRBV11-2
CASSPAGLYEQYF
TGTGCCAGCAGCCCCGCGGGCCTTTACGAGCAGTACTTC
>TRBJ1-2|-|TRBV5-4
CASGPGSLINYGYTF
TGTGCCAGCGGCCCCGGGAGCCTTATTAACTATGGCTACACCTTC
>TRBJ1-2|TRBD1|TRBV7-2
CASSLFRDSYGYTF
TGTGCCAGCAGCTTATTCCGGGACAGCTATGGCTACACCTTC
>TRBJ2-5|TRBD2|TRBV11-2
CASSPPGLAGGQETQYF
TGTGCCAGCAGCCCTCCGGGACTAGCGGGGGGCCAAGAGACCCAGTACTTC
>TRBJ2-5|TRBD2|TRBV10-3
CAIRIGLAGGETQYF
TGTGCCATCAGGATCGGACTAGCGGGAGGAGAGACCCAGTACTTC
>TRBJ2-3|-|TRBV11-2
CASSSRPGTQYF
TGTGCCAGCAGCTCCCGCCCAGGTACGCAGTATTTT
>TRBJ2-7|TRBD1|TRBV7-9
CASSFPGTGNSEQYF
TGTGCCAGCAGCTTTCCCGGGACAGGGAATTCCGAGCAGTACTTC
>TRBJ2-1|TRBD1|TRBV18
CASSLRQGTEQFF
TGTGCCAGCTCACTCCGACAGGGCACTGAGCAGTTCTTC
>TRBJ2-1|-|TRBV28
CASSFRHLPALREFF
TGTGCCAGCAGTTTCAGACATCTCCCTGCCCTACGTGAGTTCTTC
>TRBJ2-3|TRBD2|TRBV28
CASSLAGGTDTQYF
TGTGCCAGCAGCTTAGCGGGAGGAACAGATACGCAGTATTTT
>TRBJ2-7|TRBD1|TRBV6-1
CASRVRQGSSYEQYF
TGTGCCAGCAGGGTCCGACAGGGTAGCTCCTACGAGCAGTACTTC
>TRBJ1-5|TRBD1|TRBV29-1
CSAWDRAPQPQHF
TGCAGCGCCTGGGACAGGGCGCCTCAGCCCCAGCATTTT
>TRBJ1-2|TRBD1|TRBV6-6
CASSLTGNYGYTF
TGTGCCAGCAGTTTGACAGGGAACTATGGCTACACCTTC
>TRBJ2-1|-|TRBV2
CASSAGYNEQFF
TGTGCCAGCAGTGCCGGCTACAATGAGCAGTTCTTC
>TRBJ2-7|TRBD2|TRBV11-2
CASSSHSGVYEQYF
TGTGCCAGCAGCTCTCATAGCGGGGTCTACGAGCAGTACTTC
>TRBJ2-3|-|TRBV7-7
CASSLGNGGLRTDTQYF
TGTGCTAGCAGCTTGGGGAACGGGGGATTACGCACAGATACGCAGTATTTT
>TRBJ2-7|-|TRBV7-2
CASSSGWGRPQGSYEQYF
TGTGCCAGCAGCTCCGGGTGGGGCAGGCCACAAGGGTCCTACGAGCAGTACTTC
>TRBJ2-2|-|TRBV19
CASSIGRAGELFF
TGTGCCAGTAGTATAGGTCGGGCCGGGGAGCTGTTTTTT
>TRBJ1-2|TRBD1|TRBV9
CASSVYVQGQGYTF
TGTGCCAGCAGCGTATACGTACAGGGGCAAGGCTACACCTTC
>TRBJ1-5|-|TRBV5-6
CASSFRVYSNQPQHF
TGTGCCAGCAGCTTCCGAGTATATAGCAATCAGCCCCAGCATTTT
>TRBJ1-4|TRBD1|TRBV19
CASTPGQGGYEKLFF
TGTGCCAGTACGCCAGGACAGGGGGGTTATGAAAAACTGTTTTTT
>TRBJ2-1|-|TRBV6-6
CASRHGGRVLNEQFF
TGTGCCAGCAGACACGGGGGGCGGGTCTTGAATGAGCAGTTCTTC
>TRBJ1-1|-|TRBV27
CASSPRGGVGAFF
TGTGCCAGCAGTCCCCGAGGGGGTGTGGGAGCTTTCTTT
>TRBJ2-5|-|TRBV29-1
CSVGRDQETQYF
TGCAGCGTTGGTAGAGACCAAGAGACCCAGTACTTC
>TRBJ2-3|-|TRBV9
CASSVDSMDTQYF
TGTGCCAGCAGCGTAGATAGCATGGATACGCAGTATTTT
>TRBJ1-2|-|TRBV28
CASTSPGYYGYTF
TGTGCCAGCACCTCCCCCGGGTACTATGGCTACACCTTC
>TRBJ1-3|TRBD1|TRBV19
CASSIATGQSTIYF
TGTGCCAGTAGTATAGCAACGGGACAGAGCACCATATATTTT
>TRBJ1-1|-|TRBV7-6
CASSLSQNTEAFF
TGTGCCAGCAGCTTGAGTCAGAACACTGAAGCTTTCTTT
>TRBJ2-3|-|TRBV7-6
CASSPPSPGDTQYF
TGTGCCAGCAGCCCTCCTTCTCCGGGAGATACGCAGTATTTT
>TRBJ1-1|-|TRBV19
CASSILGATEAFF
TGTGCCAGTAGTATATTAGGGGCCACTGAAGCTTTCTTT
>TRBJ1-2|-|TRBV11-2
CASSYSFAGGYTF
TGTGCCAGCAGTTACAGCTTTGCGGGGGGCTACACCTTC
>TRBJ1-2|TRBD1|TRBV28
CASSSPRGMTYGYTF
TGTGCCAGCAGTTCCCCCAGGGGGATGACCTATGGCTACACCTTC